What follows describes a single TCR beta chain. The CDR3 is made up of 15 amino acids. V shed 1 base and J 4 bases; nucleotides not matched to a gene: 2. Per germline, CDR1 MNHNS and CDR2 SASEGT. Sequencing used immunoSEQ multiplex PCR; TCRdb keeps in-frame clones, though not all of them. Of some 20,000 clones in the sample, about 88% were seen once. The data derive from a study of T cell changes during pregnancy in multiple sclerosis. This TCR derives from a female donor in good health, enrolled as a control in a pregnancy study. V usage is TRBV6-1 and J usage is TRBJ2-7; 12 bases agree with TRBD2. The input for sequencing was CD8+ T cells from peripheral blood mononuclear cells, taken in the third trimester of pregnancy. DNA for the CDR3: TGTGCCAGCAGTGAAGGACTAGCGGGAGAGTACGAGCAGTACTTC. Residues: CASSEGLAGEYEQYF.